Listed here are 27 T cell receptor beta chains from one sample, sequenced in a study of T cell repertoires in ileal Crohn's disease. Sequencing was performed with immunoSEQ multiplex PCR; in TCRdb, only in-frame clones are kept and a portion is missing. The sample consists of about 7,400 clones, 81% of them appearing once. The sequenced material came from ileal tissue. The source is an adult with Crohn's disease.

The chain carries TRBV2 and TRBJ2-7, with TRBD1 matching over 9 bases. From germline, CDR1 is SNHLY and CDR2 FYNNEI. The V and J ends lost 5 bases and 5 bases, in that order; junction bases with no gene match: 7. This CDR3 contains 14 residues. The CDR3: CASSLGTGKHEQYF. CDR3 bases: TGTGCCAGCAGTCTAGGGACAGGGAAACACGAGCAGTACTTC. The whole variable domain, remainder taken from reference TRBV2 and TRBJ2-7, is EPEVTQTPSHQVTQMGQEVILRCVPISNHLYFYWYRQILGQKVEFLVSFYNNEISEKSEIFDDQFSVERPDGSNFTLKIRSTKLEDSAMYFCASSLGTGKHEQYFGPGTRLTVT.

The J gene is TRBJ2-1, the V gene TRBV7-2, with D possibly being TRBD2 (6 bases). Per the germline V gene, CDR1 is SGHTA and CDR2 is FQGNSA. With 2 bases removed from V and 4 bases from J, the gap between germline ends came to 12 bases. The CDR3 consists of 15 residues. CDR3 DNA: TGTGCCAGCAGCTTATTTCGGGACTTTTACAATGAGCAGTTCTTC. This sequence encodes CASSLFRDFYNEQFF.

This chain uses TRBV11-2 with TRBJ2-7; 7 bases fit TRBD1. CDR3 length: 16 residues. The trim removed 1 base at V and 1 base at J, leaving 7 bases unmatched. The germline gives CDR1 SGHAT, CDR2 FQNNGV. The CDR3 bases are TGTGCCAGCAGCTTAGGGTACAGGGGAAGATCCTACGAGCAGTACTTC. Protein product: CASSLGYRGRSYEQYF.

The V and J genes are TRBV25-1 and TRBJ2-1, with D perhaps matching TRBD2 (6 bases). CDR3 length equals 18 residues. V lost 1 base and J 5 bases, leaving 21 bases between the germline ends. CDR1 and CDR2 from the germline V gene are MGHDK and SYGVNS. The CDR3: CASSESTKASASHNEQFF. In nucleotides, the CDR3 is TGTGCCAGCAGTGAATCAACGAAGGCTAGCGCGTCCCACAATGAGCAGTTCTTC. Full variable domain (remainder filled in from reference TRBV25-1 and TRBJ2-1): EADIYQTPRYLVIGTGKKITLECSQTMGHDKMYWYQQDPGMELHLIHYSYGVNSTEKGDLSSESTVSRIRTEHFPLTLESARPSHTSQYLCASSESTKASASHNEQFFGPGTRLTVL.

V gene TRBV6-1 combines with J gene TRBJ1-5; the D is unclear. The V gene's germline CDR1 is MNHNS and CDR2 SASEGT. The CDR3 is 14 amino acids. V lost 8 bases and J lost 7, with 18 bases in between. The CDR3 sequence: CASDPGPEVQPQHF. CDR3 nucleotide sequence: TGTGCCAGCGATCCGGGTCCCGAGGTCCAGCCCCAGCATTTT.

This clone was found a few times. The genes are TRBV9 and TRBJ2-3; a possible D gene is TRBD1 (5 bases). CDR3 length: 13 residues. With 7 bases removed from V and 0 bases from J, the gap between germline ends came to 9 bases. CDR1 is SGDLS, CDR2 YYNGEE, per germline. The CDR3 region is CASVGASTDTQYF. The CDR3 nucleotides are TGTGCCAGCGTAGGGGCTAGCACAGATACGCAGTATTTT.

This rearrangement joins TRBV11-2 to TRBJ2-2; D not resolved. Per germline, CDR1 SGHAT and CDR2 FQNNGV. The CDR3 is 12 residues long. Trimming left V 1 base short and J 8 bases short, with 5 bases between. The CDR3 bases are TGTGCCAGCAGCTTAGGTGTAGGGGAGCTGTTTTTT. Residues: CASSLGVGELFF.

The chain uses TRBV27 and TRBJ2-1, with 10 bases fitting TRBD2. The V gene's germline CDR1 is MNHEY and CDR2 SMNVEV (reference sequence). The CDR3 is made up of 13 amino acids. V trimming: 6 bases; J trimming: 7 bases; junction bases outside the gene matches: 3. The CDR3 DNA reads as TGTGCCAGCAGGCTAGCGGGAGCGAATGAGCAGTTCTTC. It specifies CASRLAGANEQFF.

This clone was counted once. The V gene is TRBV27, the J gene TRBJ1-6; D is undetermined. The CDR3 covers 18 residues. V was cut by 2 bases and J by 9 bases, with 23 bases left in between. Germline CDR1 and CDR2: MNHEY and SMNVEV (reference sequence). CDR3 in amino acids: CASSLRGLTVSEGSPLHF. Written as DNA, the CDR3 is TGTGCCAGCAGTTTACGAGGGTTAACGGTTTCAGAAGGTTCACCCCTCCACTTT.

The V gene is TRBV5-1, the J gene TRBJ1-2, with D possibly matching TRBD1 (6 bases). The V and J ends lost 0 bases and 7 bases respectively, with 22 bases between them. Per the germline V gene, CDR1 is SGHRS and CDR2 is YFSETQ. The CDR3 is 17 amino acids. This CDR3 is CASSLDSGGQASGGYTF. CDR3 nucleotide sequence: TGCGCCAGCAGCTTGGATTCTGGGGGCCAGGCGAGTGGTGGCTACACCTTC.

This chain joins TRBV18 and TRBJ2-1, with TRBD2 matching over 10 bases. Germline CDR1 reads KGHSH; CDR2 reads LQKENI. This CDR3 spans 15 amino acids. V lost 5 bases and J lost 4; bases outside the gene matches: 5. CDR3 sequence reads: CASSDSSGGYNEQFF. The CDR3 bases are TGTGCCAGCTCAGATTCTAGCGGGGGTTACAATGAGCAGTTCTTC.

The chain recombines TRBV5-4 with TRBJ1-1; D is ambiguous. CDR1 is SGHNT and CDR2 is YYREEE in the germline V gene (reference sequence). With 0 bases removed from V and 12 bases from J, the gap between germline ends came to 9 bases. The CDR3 runs to 11 residues. The CDR3 region is CASSLVGITFF. The CDR3 nucleotides read TGTGCCAGCAGCTTGGTCGGGATTACTTTCTTT.

This clone was seen a few times. As DNA, the CDR3 is TGTGCCTGGGGAGTGGGGGGGCCCGTCTACGAGCAGTACTTC. Its translation: CAWGVGGPVYEQYF. The chain uses TRBV30 and TRBJ2-7; maybe TRBD2 (7 bases). V was pared by 5 bases and J by 3 bases, with 17 bases between. Germline V CDR1 and CDR2: GTSNPN, SVGIG (reference sequence). The CDR3 has 14 amino acids.

The rearrangement links TRBV7-2 to TRBJ2-3, with D hard to call. This CDR3 contains 12 residues. V shed 6 bases and J shed 3 bases, with 7 bases lying between them. Germline CDR1 and CDR2: SGHTA and FQGNSA. The CDR3 nucleotides read TGTGCCAGCAGTTATCAGACAGATACGCAGTATTTT. As protein: CASSYQTDTQYF.

This clone was detected only a few times. The chain combines TRBV29-1 with TRBJ1-1; the match to TRBD1 covers 8 bases. CDR3 length equals 11 residues. Per the germline V gene, CDR1 is SQVTM and CDR2 is ANQGSEA. V shed 1 base, J shed 12 bases, and the junction held 4 bases outside the gene matches. The CDR3 DNA reads as TGCAGCGTTGAAGGACAGGGGAGGACTTTCTTT. Translation gives CSVEGQGRTFF.

The chain joins TRBV19 to TRBJ2-7, with a tentative D call TRBD1 (6 bases). CDR1 and CDR2 from the germline V gene are LNHDA and SQIVND (reference sequence). The V and J ends lost 2 bases and 4 bases respectively, with 9 bases between them. This CDR3 is 13 amino acids long. The CDR3 region has the DNA TGTGCCAGTAGTATATCAGGGGCGTACGAGCAGTACTTC. Its protein product is CASSISGAYEQYF.

This chain uses TRBV18 with TRBJ2-5, with 12 bases that match TRBD2. J was trimmed by 5 bases and V by 1 base; bases with no gene match: 2. The CDR3 consists of 15 residues. Germline CDR1 KGHSH, CDR2 LQKENI. CDR3 sequence (DNA): TGTGCCAGCTCACCACAGGGACTAGCGGGCGAGACCCAGTACTTC. The encoded protein is CASSPQGLAGETQYF.

This chain connects TRBV12-5 to TRBJ2-7, with 9 bases matching TRBD2. The CDR3 consists of 14 residues. CDR1 LGHNT and CDR2 FRNRAP come from the germline V gene. The V gene end was trimmed by 5 bases and the J gene end by 2 bases; junction bases not matched to a gene: 4. CDR3 loop: CASGATSGAYEQYF. In DNA form, the CDR3 reads TGTGCTAGTGGTGCGACTAGCGGTGCCTACGAGCAGTACTTC.

V gene TRBV28 combines with J gene TRBJ1-4; D ambiguous. In germline, CDR1 is MDHEN, CDR2 SYDVKM. V dropped 3 bases and J dropped 5 bases, with 7 bases sitting between them. This CDR3 region has 13 residues. The CDR3 loop reads CASSFEGNEKLFF. The CDR3 coding sequence is TGTGCCAGCAGTTTTGAGGGAAATGAAAAACTGTTTTTT.

This rearrangement joins TRBV6-1 to TRBJ1-1, with TRBD1 matching over 7 bases. The germline V gene has CDR1 MNHNS and CDR2 SASEGT. The J segment lost 1 base and the V segment lost 6 bases, leaving 8 bases of the junction unmatched. The CDR3 is made up of 15 amino acids. The CDR3, as DNA: TGTGCCAGCAGGGCTGACAGGGTGCGGAACACTGAAGCTTTCTTT. Its protein product is CASRADRVRNTEAFF.

The V gene is TRBV5-5, the J gene TRBJ2-5; possibly TRBD1 for D (6 bases). V was shortened by 4 bases and J by 2 bases, with 12 bases between the two germline ends. This CDR3 spans 14 amino acids. Germline CDR1 reads SGHKS; CDR2 reads YYEKEE (reference sequence). The DNA of the CDR3 is TGTGCCAGCAGCAGCCGGACAGTTCAAGAGACCCAGTACTTC. Its protein product is CASSSRTVQETQYF.

The chain recombines TRBV7-9 with TRBJ1-1; D unresolved. This CDR3 region has 12 residues. CDR1 is SEHNR, CDR2 FQNEAQ, per germline (reference sequence). The ends were cut back, 7 bases at V and 0 bases at J, with 6 bases in the middle. The CDR3 protein is CASTGMNTEAFF. The DNA of the CDR3 is TGTGCCAGCACCGGGATGAACACTGAAGCTTTCTTT. The full variable domain, completed using reference TRBV7-9 and TRBJ1-1, is DTGVSQNPRHKITKRGQNVTFRCDPISEHNRLYWYRQTLGQGPEFLTYFQNEAQLEKSRLLSDRFSAERPKGSFSTLEIQRTEQGDSAMYLCASTGMNTEAFFGQGTRLTVV.

The chain is built from TRBV7-8 and TRBJ2-7; TRBD2 matches at 7 bases. Germline V gene lookup returns CDR1 SGHVS and CDR2 FQNEAQ. V trimming: 1 base; J trimming: 3 bases; junction bases outside the gene matches: 3. The CDR3 contains 14 residues. In DNA form, the CDR3 reads TGTGCCAGCAGCTTAGGATGGACTAGCTACGAGCAGTACTTC. It translates to CASSLGWTSYEQYF.

The chain uses TRBV19 and TRBJ1-1; 8 nucleotides align to TRBD1. CDR1 is LNHDA and CDR2 is SQIVND in the germline V gene (reference sequence). The CDR3 sequence is 14 residues long. After removal of 5 bases from V and 7 bases from J, the junction contained 9 bases not matched to a gene. The CDR3 DNA reads as TGTGCCAGTAGTCCACAGGGGGGCACTGGTGAAGCTTTCTTT. Encoded protein: CASSPQGGTGEAFF.

This clone is a singleton in its sample. This CDR3 reads CASSKTKTQYF. The CDR3 DNA reads as TGTGCCAGCAGCAAGACAAAGACCCAGTACTTC. The rearrangement uses TRBV21-1 and TRBJ2-5; the D call TRBD1 from the table was never checked on the DNA. TRBV21-1 is a recognized pseudogene. This CDR3 has 11 residues.

J is TRBJ2-5 and V is TRBV7-2; a weak D match, TRBD1 (6 bases). The V gene's germline CDR1 is SGHTA and CDR2 FQGNSA. The CDR3 loop spans 15 amino acids. With 5 bases removed from V and 5 bases from J, the gap between germline ends came to 18 bases. CDR3 DNA: TGTGCCAGCAGCCCCTCAGCCCAGAGGGGGGAGACCCAGTACTTC. This translates into CASSPSAQRGETQYF. Filled out from reference TRBV7-2 and TRBJ2-5, the complete variable domain reads GAGVSQSPSNKVTEKGKDVELRCDPISGHTALYWYRQSLGQGLEFLIYFQGNSAPDKSGLPSDRFSAERTGGSVSTLTIQRTQQEDSAVYLCASSPSAQRGETQYFGPGTRLLVL.

The chain carries TRBV4-1 and TRBJ2-7, with 8 bases matching TRBD2. V lost 0 bases, J lost 4 bases, and 5 bases stayed unmatched. There are 15 residues in the CDR3. Per germline, CDR1 MGHRA and CDR2 YSYEKL. For the CDR3, the DNA is TGCGCCAGCAGCCAAGAAGAGCGGGAGCGGTACGAGCAGTACTTC. Translating it yields CASSQEERERYEQYF.